A single sample gave rise to the 2 T cell receptor beta chains below, sequenced in a study of control samples from healthy donors and cancer patients. Generated by immunoSEQ multiplex PCR, the TCRdb table keeps only in-frame clones and is missing some. The table shows some 200,000 clones, with approximately 95% occurring only once. The sequencing sample was made of blood. These receptors came from a man younger than 35 in good health.

The chain employs TRBV20-1 and TRBJ1-1; D not certain. Germline CDR1 and CDR2: DFQATT and SNEGSKA (reference sequence). Trimming stripped 7 bases from V and 10 bases from J, with 13 bases between. This CDR3 is built from 10 residues. The CDR3 sequence: CSVYTVGAFF. The DNA of the CDR3 is TGCAGTGTCTACACGGTGGGAGCTTTCTTT.

This chain uses TRBV7-9 with TRBJ2-4; D remains ambiguous. This CDR3 spans 15 amino acids. Germline V CDR1 and CDR2: SEHNR, FQNEAQ (reference sequence). Trimming pared 0 bases from V and 1 base from J, leaving 7 bases between. The CDR3 loop reads CASSLAAAAKNIQYF. Written as DNA, the CDR3 is TGTGCCAGCAGCTTAGCGGCAGCTGCCAAAAACATTCAGTACTTC.